Below are 8 T cell receptor beta chains sequenced from a single sample in a study of T cell changes during pregnancy in multiple sclerosis. Repertoires were generated with immunoSEQ multiplex PCR, while TCRdb's copy carries only in-frame clones and drops some. The sample records 45,000 to 60,000 clones, around 94% being singletons. The starting material was CD4+ T cells from peripheral blood mononuclear cells, obtained in the third trimester of pregnancy. These receptors originate from a female donor with multiple sclerosis, enrolled in a pregnancy study.

CDR3 loop: CAWIGTHNSPLHF. The CDR3 DNA is TGTGCCTGGATAGGGACACATAATTCACCCCTCCACTTT. The chain recombines TRBV30 with TRBJ1-6; perhaps TRBD1 as D (6 bases). CDR1 GTSNPN and CDR2 SVGIG come from the germline V gene (reference sequence). The V end lost 4 bases, the J end lost 5 bases, and 9 bases lay between the germline ends. This CDR3 has 13 amino acids.

This rearrangement joins TRBV5-4 to TRBJ1-1; D is possibly TRBD1 (5 bases). This CDR3 has 16 amino acids. The V gene lost 5 bases and the J gene lost 0 bases, with 17 bases spanning the gap. Germline V gives CDR1 SGHNT, CDR2 YYREEE (reference sequence). CDR3 loop: CASSGGTPGLNTEAFF. CDR3 in DNA: TGTGCCAGCAGTGGCGGGACTCCCGGTTTGAACACTGAAGCTTTCTTT.

This chain links TRBV18 with TRBJ2-4; perhaps TRBD1 as D (6 bases). Germline V gene sequence: CDR1 KGHSH, CDR2 LQKENI. V lost 4 bases and J lost 9, with 16 bases in between. The CDR3 sequence is 14 residues long. The CDR3 nucleotides are TGTGCCAGCTCACTCCTACAGGGTGAGGGCATTCAGTACTTC. Translating gives CASSLLQGEGIQYF. The entire variable domain, with the rest obtained from reference TRBV18 and TRBJ2-4, is as follows: NAGVMQNPRHLVRRRGQEARLRCSPMKGHSHVYWYRQLPEEGLKFMVYLQKENIIDESGMPKERFSAEFPKEGPSILRIQQVVRGDSAAYFCASSLLQGEGIQYFGAGTRLSVL.

The CDR3 nucleotides are TGTGCCAGCAGCCTCGGGACTAGCGGGGCCCGAGATACGCAGTATTTT. Translating gives CASSLGTSGARDTQYF. The rearrangement links TRBV7-3 to TRBJ2-3, with 13 nucleotides matching TRBD2. Germline trimming cut 5 bases from V and 5 bases from J; bases unmatched to any gene: 7. The germline V gene encodes CDR1 SGHTA and CDR2 FQGTGA. The CDR3 is made up of 16 amino acids.

This sequence joins TRBV6-5 and TRBJ2-3, with D unclear. The CDR3 totals 12 residues. Trimming cost V 3 bases and J 7 bases, with 8 bases left between them. Germline-derived CDR1 and CDR2 are MNHEY and SVGAGI. CDR3 coding DNA: TGTGCCAGCAGTTATGGGCCGTATACGCAGTATTTT. It yields the protein CASSYGPYTQYF.

J is TRBJ1-5 and V is TRBV9; TRBD1 is a possible D gene (5 bases). Germline CDR1 reads SGDLS; CDR2 reads YYNGEE. The V gene lost 1 base and the J gene lost 1 base, with 9 bases spanning the gap. The CDR3 consists of 15 residues. The CDR3 reads CASSVSGGSNQPQHF. The CDR3 nucleotides are TGTGCCAGCAGCGTATCGGGGGGGAGCAATCAGCCCCAGCATTTT.

The chain has TRBV7-2 and TRBJ1-2, with 7 bases lining up with TRBD1. The CDR3 length is 14 residues. The V segment lost 4 bases and the J segment 7 bases; nucleotides outside the gene matches: 9. Looked up from germline, CDR1 is SGHTA and CDR2 is FQGNSA. DNA for the CDR3: TGTGCCAGCAGCTCGTACAGGGGATCGGGTGGCTACACCTTC. Its protein is CASSSYRGSGGYTF.

This chain connects TRBV30 to TRBJ2-5; 8 bases match TRBD2. The trim removed 2 bases at V and 5 bases at J, leaving 7 bases unmatched. The germline V gene has CDR1 GTSNPN and CDR2 SVGIG (reference sequence). The CDR3 sequence is 14 residues long. The CDR3 sequence is CAWSNSGGGETQYF. The CDR3 bases are TGTGCCTGGAGTAACAGCGGGGGAGGGGAGACCCAGTACTTC.